A selection of T cell receptor beta chains follows, all from one sample in a study of graft-versus-host responses after intestinal transplantation. Data came from immunoSEQ multiplex PCR; TCRdb stores just in-frame clones and leaves some out. The sample gives roughly 130,000 clones, around 90% of which show up once; roughly 0.2% is in the top ten. Antigen specificity for these receptors is unknown. Sequences were derived from unstimulated CD4+ T cells sorted from spleen or lymph node cells, sampled before intestinal transplant. These receptors were obtained from a human donor who received an intestinal transplant. Each CDR3 is given with its conserved first and last residue. D genes are given only for firm matches. Only part of the rows carry a size: once, few, many, or a class if the clone is expanded.

cdr3_aa cdr3_nt v_call clone_size d_call j_call
CASSPGLNQPQHF TGTGCCAGCAGCCCGGGACTCAATCAGCCCCAGCATTTT TRBV14 . . TRBJ1-5
CASSLDYSNQPQHF TGTGCCAGCAGCTTAGATTATAGCAATCAGCCCCAGCATTTT TRBV11-2 . . TRBJ1-5
CASRGQGGTNEKLFF TGTGCCAGCAGGGGACAGGGGGGAACTAATGAAAAACTGTTTTTT TRBV6-5 . TRBD1 TRBJ1-4
CARPQPYLMRTTYTDTQYF TGTGCCAGACCCCAACCCTACCTGATGAGGACTACCTACACAGATACGCAGTATTTT TRBV5-3 . . TRBJ2-3
CAWSAPGINTEAFF TGTGCCTGGAGTGCCCCAGGGATAAACACTGAAGCTTTCTTT TRBV30 . . TRBJ1-1
CAWRTGVNTGELFF TGTGCCTGGAGGACGGGAGTCAACACCGGGGAGCTGTTTTTT TRBV30 once . TRBJ2-2
CSAPGYEQYF TGCAGTGCCCCCGGCTACGAGCAGTACTTC TRBV20-1 . . TRBJ2-7
CASSLKANQPQHF TGTGCCAGCAGCTTAAAGGCAAATCAGCCCCAGCATTTT TRBV7-2 . . TRBJ1-5
CASSTGGGWAQYF TGTGCCAGCAGTACGGGGGGGGGTTGGGCCCAGTACTTC TRBV27 . TRBD2 TRBJ2-5
CASSPGNSPLHF TGTGCCAGCAGTCCAGGGAATTCACCCCTCCACTTT TRBV28 once . TRBJ1-6
CASSRQREGNEQYF TGCGCCAGCAGCCGTCAGCGGGAGGGAAACGAGCAGTACTTC TRBV4-1 . TRBD2 TRBJ2-7
CASSIVRDSYEQYF TGTGCCAGTAGTATTGTTAGGGACTCCTACGAGCAGTACTTC TRBV19 . . TRBJ2-7
CASSVEGFAGGEQYF TGTGCCAGCAGCGTAGAAGGGTTTGCTGGCGGCGAGCAGTACTTC TRBV9 . . TRBJ2-7
CASSQESVTGLPYEQYF TGCGCCAGCAGCCAAGAGTCGGTGACAGGGCTTCCCTACGAGCAGTACTTC TRBV4-3 . TRBD1 TRBJ2-7
CASSLAAGNTIYF TGTGCCAGCTCCCTAGCGGCTGGAAACACCATATATTTT TRBV5-6 few . TRBJ1-3
CASSSRGAGANVLTF TGTGCCAGCAGCTCTAGGGGGGCTGGGGCCAACGTCCTGACTTTC TRBV7-8 . . TRBJ2-6
CASSPDRAGNTIYF TGTGCCAGTTCTCCGGACAGGGCTGGAAACACCATATATTTT TRBV19 . TRBD1 TRBJ1-3
CASRPGLLRDVNQPQHF TGTGCCAGCAGGCCGGGACTATTAAGGGACGTCAATCAGCCCCAGCATTTT TRBV28 . . TRBJ1-5
CAGGTGGLEKLFF TGTGCCGGCGGGACAGGGGGTCTTGAAAAACTGTTTTTT TRBV19 . TRBD1 TRBJ1-4
CASSSTNPRQGEKETQYF TGTGCCAGCAGTTCCACAAACCCCCGACAGGGAGAAAAAGAGACCCAGTACTTC TRBV27 . TRBD1 TRBJ2-5
CASSGSGGSYEQYF TGCGCCAGCAGCGGGAGCGGGGGGTCCTACGAGCAGTACTTC TRBV5-1 . TRBD2 TRBJ2-7
CASSVTRDRPRWGYTF TGTGCCAGCAGCGTTACTAGGGACAGGCCCCGATGGGGCTACACCTTC TRBV7-2 . TRBD1 TRBJ1-2
CASSDPNYGYTF TGTGCCAGTAGCGATCCTAACTATGGCTACACCTTC TRBV19 . . TRBJ1-2
CASLALAGGLNEQFF TGTGCCAGCCTTGCTTTAGCGGGAGGGTTGAATGAGCAGTTCTTC TRBV2 . TRBD2 TRBJ2-1
CASSDRAGGYTF TGTGCCAGTAGTGACAGGGCTGGTGGCTACACCTTC TRBV19 . TRBD1 TRBJ1-2
CSARGDNEQFF TGCAGTGCTAGGGGCGACAATGAGCAGTTCTTC TRBV20-1 . . TRBJ2-1
CASTHRVQETQYF TGTGCCAGCACCCACAGGGTCCAAGAGACCCAGTACTTC TRBV6-5 . . TRBJ2-5
CASSLVSSSYEQYF TGTGCCAGCAGCTTAGTAAGCAGCTCCTACGAGCAGTACTTC TRBV7-2 few . TRBJ2-7
CASSDRTSGRQEQYF TGTGCCAGCAGTGACAGGACTAGCGGGAGGCAAGAGCAGTACTTC TRBV2 . TRBD2 TRBJ2-7
CASSVGEREGGETQYF TGTGCCAGCAGCGTAGGGGAGCGGGAGGGTGGGGAGACCCAGTACTTC TRBV9 . TRBD2 TRBJ2-5
CASSEGLAGGRTYEQYF TGCGCCAGCAGTGAGGGGCTAGCGGGAGGCCGCACCTACGAGCAGTACTTC TRBV10-1 . TRBD2 TRBJ2-7
CASSSQPAYEQYF TGTGCCAGCAGTTCCCAACCAGCTTACGAGCAGTACTTC TRBV27 . . TRBJ2-7
CASSLAGTGNIQYF TGCGCCAGCAGCTTGGCCGGGACAGGGAACATTCAGTACTTC TRBV5-1 . TRBD1 TRBJ2-4
CATSRARWGGEQYF TGTGCCACCAGCAGAGCGAGATGGGGGGGAGAGCAGTACTTC TRBV15 . TRBD2 TRBJ2-7
CASVNGLAGVVETQYF TGCGCCAGCGTCAATGGACTAGCGGGAGTCGTAGAGACCCAGTACTTC TRBV5-1 . TRBD2 TRBJ2-5
CASSSLSLASTDTQYF TGTGCCAGCAGCTCCTTATCACTAGCGTCCACAGATACGCAGTATTTT TRBV7-3 . TRBD2 TRBJ2-3
CASSLVTGGTGELFF TGTGCCAGCAGTTTAGTGACAGGGGGAACCGGGGAGCTGTTTTTT TRBV27 . TRBD1 TRBJ2-2
CASSPGLPPVYEQYF TGCGCCAGCAGCCCGGGACTCCCTCCGGTGTACGAGCAGTACTTC TRBV5-1 . . TRBJ2-7
CAWRFRDPMNTEAFF TGTGCCTGGAGATTCAGGGACCCCATGAACACTGAAGCTTTCTTT TRBV30 . . TRBJ1-1
CASSLAGTVTYEQYF TGCGCCAGCAGCTTGGCCGGGACAGTAACCTACGAGCAGTACTTC TRBV5-1 . TRBD1 TRBJ2-7
CASSPSAQRGEQYF TGTGCCAGTTCTCCCTCCGCCCAGCGTGGTGAGCAGTACTTC TRBV6-5 . . TRBJ2-7
CASSLGLAVETQYF TGTGCCAGCAGCTTAGGTCTAGCGGTGGAGACCCAGTACTTC TRBV7-2 . TRBD2 TRBJ2-5
CASSAAGSYRETQYF TGTGCCAGTAGTGCCGCCGGGTCTTACAGGGAGACCCAGTACTTC TRBV19 few . TRBJ2-5
CASSSAGGADTGSNQPQHF TGTGCCAGCAGCTCCGCAGGGGGCGCGGATACGGGTAGCAATCAGCCCCAGCATTTT TRBV12-1 . . TRBJ1-5
CSARDRNEAFF TGCAGTGCTAGAGACCGAAATGAAGCTTTCTTT TRBV20-1 . . TRBJ1-1
CASTPPGLYNEQFF TGTGCCAGCACCCCCCCCGGGCTCTACAATGAGCAGTTCTTC TRBV28 . . TRBJ2-1
CASSVAGIYNEQFF TGTGCCAGCAGCGTAGCGGGAATTTACAATGAGCAGTTCTTC TRBV11-2 . TRBD2 TRBJ2-1
CASSVGGRHSYEQYF TGTGCCAGCAGCGTAGGGGGGCGACACTCCTACGAGCAGTACTTC TRBV9 . . TRBJ2-7
CASRDKTYSPYEQYF TGTGCCAGCAGAGACAAGACGTATAGCCCCTACGAGCAGTACTTC TRBV6-1 once . TRBJ2-7
CASSLVLAGEREQYF TGTGCCAGCAGCTTAGTCCTAGCGGGAGAAAGGGAGCAGTACTTC TRBV7-2 few TRBD2 TRBJ2-7
CASSLGARAVQYF TGTGCCAGCAGCTTAGGTGCTCGGGCCGTGCAGTACTTC TRBV7-9 . . TRBJ2-7
CAWSVISNGDTQYF TGTGCCTGGAGTGTAATCTCAAACGGGGATACGCAGTATTTT TRBV30 . . TRBJ2-3
CASTGAYEQYF TGTGCCAGCACAGGGGCCTACGAGCAGTACTTC TRBV6-1 . . TRBJ2-7
CASSPRGRGIHEQYF TGTGCCAGCAGTCCCCGAGGGAGAGGGATCCACGAGCAGTACTTC TRBV25-1 . . TRBJ2-7
CASSLSGGNGYTF TGTGCCAGCAGTTTATCAGGGGGGAATGGCTACACCTTC TRBV27 . . TRBJ1-2
CASSLEGVAGNTIYF TGTGCCAGCAGCTTGGAGGGTGTTGCTGGAAACACCATATATTTT TRBV5-4 . . TRBJ1-3
CASSVAGGRANEQYF TGTGCCAGCAGCGTAGCGGGCGGGAGGGCCAATGAGCAGTACTTC TRBV9 . TRBD2 TRBJ2-7
CASSLGRETDTQYF TGTGCCAGCAGTTTGGGGCGGGAAACAGATACGCAGTATTTT TRBV27 . . TRBJ2-3
CASSRGLGGEETQYF TGTGCCAGCAGCCGGGGCCTGGGTGGAGAAGAGACCCAGTACTTC TRBV11-3 . . TRBJ2-5
CSGLAGGSYEQYF TGCAGCGGTCTAGCGGGAGGTAGCTACGAGCAGTACTTC TRBV29-1 . TRBD2 TRBJ2-7